This paragraph reports one T cell receptor beta chain. CDR1 is SGHTS and CDR2 is YDEGEE in the germline V gene. J gave up 9 bases and V 4 bases, and 15 bases lay outside the gene matches. This CDR3 has 16 amino acids. In the original workflow: Nucleated cell counts were estimated from reference gene primer amplification. TCRdb's table, derived via immunoSEQ multiplex PCR, lists solely in-frame clones and lacks some. V and J calls and clone size follow that table, whereas D and trimming were derived from the DNA. The data contain roughly 99,000 clones, about three quarters of them singletons. This sample stems from a study of blood T cell repertoires in COVID-19. Study overall: Both acute and convalescent COVID-19 samples were obtained from the United States, Italy and Spain. From T cells, B-cell-depleted T cells, or PBMCs came the material, which was cDNA or gDNA.

The clonotype originates from a man between 70 and 80 years old with acute or convalescent COVID-19. The chain has TRBV5-8 and TRBJ2-1; the match to TRBD2 covers 8 bases. Sequenced input: peripheral blood. The CDR3 region is CASSTGGSTWMGEQFF. CDR3 nucleotides: TGTGCCAGCAGCACGGGGGGGTCAACTTGGATGGGTGAGCAGTTCTTC. Using reference TRBV5-8 and TRBJ2-1 for the parts outside the CDR3, the full variable domain is EAGVTQSPTHLIKTRGQQATLRCSPISGHTSVYWYQQALGLGLQFLLWYDEGEERNRGNFPPRFSGRQFPNYSSELNVNALELEDSALYLCASSTGGSTWMGEQFFGPGTRLTVL.